This T cell receptor beta chain is drawn from a study of response to subunit inactivated influenza vaccine. Using its own MiXCR run on the RT-PCR reads, TCRdb lists one record per CDR3 protein. The sample lists some 850,000 distinct CDR3 sequences, 15% to 20% occurring once. The CDR3 length is 17 residues. With 4 bases removed from V and 4 bases from J, the gap between germline ends came to 21 bases. Germline values: CDR1 MNHEY, CDR2 SMNVEV (reference sequence). With respect to this clonotype: Antigen: not known.

Study results and caveats: The authors offered the suggestion that each seasonal influenza vaccination recruits few new T cells.

Specimen: PBMCs from blood, collected 4 to 6 days after vaccination. The chain uses TRBV27 and TRBJ2-3, with D maybe TRBD1 (6 bases). This clonotype was sampled from a middle-aged man who received an inactivated influenza vaccine. CDR3 nucleotides: TGTGCCAGCAGTTCAACCATTGTGAGGGACATGGCAGATACGCAGTATTTT. Encoded protein: CASSSTIVRDMADTQYF.